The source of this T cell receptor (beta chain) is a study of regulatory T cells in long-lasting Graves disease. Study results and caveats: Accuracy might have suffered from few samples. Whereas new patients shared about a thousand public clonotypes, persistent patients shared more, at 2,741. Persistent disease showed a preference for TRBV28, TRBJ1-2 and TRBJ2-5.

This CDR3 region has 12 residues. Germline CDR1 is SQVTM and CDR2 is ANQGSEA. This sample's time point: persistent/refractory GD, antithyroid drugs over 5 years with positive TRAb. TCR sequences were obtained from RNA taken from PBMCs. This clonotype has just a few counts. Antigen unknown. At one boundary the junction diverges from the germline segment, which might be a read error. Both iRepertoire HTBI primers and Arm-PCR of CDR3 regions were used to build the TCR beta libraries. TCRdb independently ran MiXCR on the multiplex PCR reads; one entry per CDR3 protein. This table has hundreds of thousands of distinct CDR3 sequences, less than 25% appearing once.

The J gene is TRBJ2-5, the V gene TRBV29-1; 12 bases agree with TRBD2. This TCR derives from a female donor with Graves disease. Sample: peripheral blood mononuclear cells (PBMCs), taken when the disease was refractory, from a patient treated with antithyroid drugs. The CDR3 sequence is CSVGLAGATLYF. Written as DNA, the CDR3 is TGCAGCGTTGGACTAGCGGGAGCTACCCTGTACTTC.